The rows below give T cell receptor beta chains drawn from one sample of a study of shared clonotypes between healthy human individuals. This table comes from immunoSEQ multiplex PCR, and its TCRdb copy is limited to in-frame clones, with some not included. The sample has around 510,000 clones; approximately 94% are singletons. What was sequenced was naive CD4+ T cells sorted from blood. Receptors originate from a woman aged 25 to 39 in good health. CDR3s include the opening cysteine and the closing phenylalanine or tryptophan. The D gene is left open where the match is weak. Not every row has a clone size; where given, it reads once, few, many or a size class.

d_call	v_call	clone_size	j_call	cdr3_nt	cdr3_aa
TRBD2	TRBV11-3	.	TRBJ2-1	TGTGCCAGCAGCCGGGAGCGGGGGACTGTTGAGCAGTTCTTC	CASSRERGTVEQFF
TRBD2	TRBV29-1	.	TRBJ2-1	TGCAGCGTTGAAAAACTAGCGGGGAAAAATGAGCAGTTCTTC	CSVEKLAGKNEQFF
TRBD1	TRBV19	.	TRBJ2-7	TGTGCCAGTAGTCCACAATTACTGACAGGGGGCTCGTACGGTCAATACTTC	CASSPQLLTGGSYGQYF
TRBD1	TRBV5-1	.	TRBJ2-2	TGCGCCAGCAGCTGGACAGGGGTAGGCACCGGGGAGCTGTTTTTT	CASSWTGVGTGELFF
.	TRBV19	few	TRBJ1-5	TGTGCCAGTAGTGCGGGACTATCTCAGCCCCAGCATTTT	CASSAGLSQPQHF
TRBD2	TRBV15	.	TRBJ2-6	TGTGCCACCAGCAGAGTTGCGGGAGTTTCTGGGGCCAACGTCCTGACTTTC	CATSRVAGVSGANVLTF
.	TRBV9	.	TRBJ1-1	TGTGCCAGCAGCGTAGGCGGTTGGGGATCTCACGCTTTCTTT	CASSVGGWGSHAFF
TRBD2	TRBV4-1	.	TRBJ2-5	TGCGCCAGCAGCCCGGCGGGAGATCCCGGGACCCAGTACTTC	CASSPAGDPGTQYF
TRBD2	TRBV27	.	TRBJ2-2	TGTGCCAGCGGGGTCCCCACTAGCGGGAGGGCCTGGGAGCTGTTTTTT	CASGVPTSGRAWELFF
TRBD1	TRBV6-6	.	TRBJ1-2	TGTGCCAGCAGGGCTCGCCGGGACAGCTGGAGCTACACCTTC	CASRARRDSWSYTF
TRBD1	TRBV29-1	.	TRBJ1-2	TGCAGCGTTGAAGTTGGGACAGCTCAAGTAGATGGCTACACCTTC	CSVEVGTAQVDGYTF
.	TRBV12-5	.	TRBJ2-1	TGTGCTAGTGCCCCCGGGGGCATAGTGGGCGCGGAGCAGTTCTTC	CASAPGGIVGAEQFF
.	TRBV7-3	.	TRBJ1-3	TGTGCCAGCAGCCCCGGGGGCCCTGGAAACACCATATATTTT	CASSPGGPGNTIYF
.	TRBV11-2	.	TRBJ2-7	TGTGCCAGCAGCTCGATAAAGAGCTCCTACGAGCAGTACTTC	CASSSIKSSYEQYF